This entry lists 20 T cell receptor beta chains sequenced from one sample in a study of cytomegalovirus exposure and HLA in healthy donors. The PCR was carried out with 60 Vbeta primers and 13 Jbeta primers. TCRdb keeps only in-frame clones here, not all; method: immunoSEQ multiplex PCR. The sample lists some 210,000 clones, 70% to 80% occurring once. The sample taken for sequencing was PBMCs. Receptors were obtained from a male donor in good health and CMV-seronegative.

This chain joins TRBV7-3 and TRBJ2-1; 8 nucleotides match TRBD1. Looked up from germline, CDR1 is SGHTA and CDR2 is FQGTGA. The CDR3 has 16 amino acids. Germline trimming cut 2 bases from V and 5 bases from J; bases unmatched to any gene: 8. CDR3 sequence (DNA): TGTGCCAGCAGCTTATTCCCCCCAGGGGGCCACAATGAGCAGTTCTTC. This codes for CASSLFPPGGHNEQFF.

This clone was detected only once. The chain uses TRBV21-1 and TRBJ2-7; the table's D call, TRBD2, was not checked against the DNA. TRBV21-1 is shown as a pseudogene. CDR3 length equals 20 residues. CDR3 protein: CASSKGKVRASGILDYEQYF. DNA of the CDR3: TGTGCCAGCAGCAAAGGCAAGGTAAGGGCTAGCGGGATATTAGACTACGAGCAGTACTTC.

The V call is TRBV11-3, the J call TRBJ2-7; 7 bases line up with TRBD2. The CDR3 loop spans 13 amino acids. Looked up from germline, CDR1 is SGHNT and CDR2 is YENEEA. The V gene end was trimmed by 4 bases and the J gene end by 7 bases; junction bases not matched to a gene: 7. CDR3 sequence (DNA): TGTGCCAGCAGCTCCGCTCCGGGGGGAGAGCAGTACTTC. Its translation is CASSSAPGGEQYF.

This sequence joins TRBV30 and TRBJ1-3; perhaps TRBD1 as D (6 bases). CDR1 GTSNPN and CDR2 SVGIG come from the germline V gene (reference sequence). CDR3 length equals 14 residues. V shed 5 bases and J shed 2 bases, with 13 bases lying between them. The CDR3 region is CAWRAWGPGNTIYF. CDR3 nucleotides: TGTGCCTGGCGCGCCTGGGGGCCTGGAAACACCATATATTTT.

This clone has only a few counts. The chain couples TRBV9 to TRBJ2-7, with D unresolved. The CDR3 consists of 11 residues. Trimming stripped 0 bases from V and 6 bases from J, with 4 bases between. CDR1 is SGDLS, CDR2 YYNGEE, per germline. CDR3 region: CASSVGGEQYF. Here the CDR3 DNA reads TGTGCCAGCAGCGTAGGCGGCGAGCAGTACTTC.

This clone has just one count. This chain links TRBV5-4 with TRBJ2-3, with D possibly TRBD1 on 5 matching bases. Trimming took 3 bases from V and 2 from J, leaving 13 bases between them. CDR3 length equals 15 residues. CDR1 SGHNT and CDR2 YYREEE come from the germline V gene (reference sequence). CDR3 residues: CASSSQGLTTDTQYF. The CDR3 DNA is TGTGCCAGCAGCTCCCAGGGCCTTACCACAGATACGCAGTATTTT.

The rearrangement joins TRBV6-5 to TRBJ1-3; TRBD1 might be the D (6 bases). This CDR3 contains 15 residues. The V and J ends lost 4 bases and 2 bases respectively, with 12 bases between them. The V gene's germline CDR1 is MNHEY and CDR2 SVGAGI. CDR3 region: CASSFATGAGNTIYF. DNA for the CDR3: TGTGCCAGCAGTTTCGCGACAGGCGCTGGAAACACCATATATTTT.

This rearrangement joins TRBV19 to TRBJ2-3; 11 bases are a match to TRBD2. The junction had 19 bases not matched to a gene; V was cut back by 5 bases and J by 6 bases. Per the germline V gene, CDR1 is LNHDA and CDR2 is SQIVND (reference sequence). The CDR3 covers 19 residues. The CDR3 sequence: CASSAAQYPTSGTRDTQYF. The CDR3 DNA is TGTGCCAGTAGTGCAGCCCAATACCCGACTAGCGGGACTCGGGATACGCAGTATTTT.

The J gene is TRBJ2-7, the V gene TRBV6-1; TRBD2 matches 9 bases. J gave up 2 bases and V 6 bases, and 5 bases lay outside the gene matches. Looked up from germline, CDR1 is MNHNS and CDR2 is SASEGT. There are 14 residues in the CDR3. CDR3 DNA: TGTGCCAGCAGCCTGACTAGCGGACCCTACGAGCAGTACTTC. It specifies CASSLTSGPYEQYF.

This clone was recorded a few times. The chain joins TRBV9 to TRBJ2-3; the match to TRBD2 covers 9 bases. Germline V lookup: CDR1 SGDLS, CDR2 YYNGEE. The CDR3 has 14 amino acids. V shed 3 bases, J shed 5 bases, and the junction held 4 bases outside the gene matches. The CDR3 DNA follows: TGTGCCAGCAGCGCTAGCGGGAAGCAAGATACGCAGTATTTT. As protein: CASSASGKQDTQYF. Full variable domain (rest looked up from reference TRBV9 and TRBJ2-3): DSGVTQTPKHLITATGQRVTLRCSPRSGDLSVYWYQQSLDQGLQFLIQYYNGEERAKGNILERFSAQQFPDLHSELNLSSLELGDSALYFCASSASGKQDTQYFGPGTRLTVL.

J is TRBJ2-3 and V is TRBV6-5, with TRBD1 as a possible D gene (6 bases). There are 15 residues in the CDR3. Trimming shortened V by 2 bases and J by 3 bases, and 12 bases separated the two germline ends. The germline V gene encodes CDR1 MNHEY and CDR2 SVGAGI. The CDR3 spells CASSYGAGVTDTQYF. CDR3 sequence (DNA): TGTGCCAGCAGTTACGGGGCAGGGGTGACAGATACGCAGTATTTT.

V and J are TRBV19 and TRBJ1-5, with D perhaps TRBD1 (6 bases). The V gene lost 4 bases and the J gene lost 5 bases, with 12 bases spanning the gap. This CDR3 has 14 residues. Looked up from germline, CDR1 is LNHDA and CDR2 is SQIVND (reference sequence). CDR3 region: CASSTGQWDQPQHF. CDR3 DNA sequence: TGTGCCAGTAGTACTGGACAGTGGGATCAGCCCCAGCATTTT. Full variable domain (remainder filled in from reference TRBV19 and TRBJ1-5): DGGITQSPKYLFRKEGQNVTLSCEQNLNHDAMYWYRQDPGQGLRLIYYSQIVNDFQKGDIAEGYSVSREKKESFPLTVTSAQKNPTAFYLCASSTGQWDQPQHFGDGTRLSIL.

The chain carries TRBV4-1 and TRBJ1-5, with TRBD1 as a possible D gene (6 bases). Germline V lookup: CDR1 MGHRA, CDR2 YSYEKL. The CDR3 has 17 amino acids. Trimming cost V 4 bases and J 2 bases, with 18 bases left between them. The CDR3 region has the DNA TGCGCCAGCAGCCCTCTGGGAACAGGGAGTGGCAATCAGCCCCAGCATTTT. This translates into CASSPLGTGSGNQPQHF.

V and J are TRBV7-6 and TRBJ1-1, with 7 bases fitting TRBD1. This CDR3 comprises 17 residues. Losses at the gene ends were 2 bases for V and 2 bases for J; bases not matched to a gene: 11. The germline CDR1 and CDR2 sequences are SGHVS and FNYEAQ. CDR3 protein: CASSLQGGGRVNTEAFF. DNA for the CDR3: TGTGCCAGCAGCTTACAGGGGGGCGGAAGGGTTAACACTGAAGCTTTCTTT.

The chain recombines TRBV11-2 with TRBJ2-3; no firm D call. This CDR3 has 15 amino acids. Trimming took 2 bases from V and 6 from J, leaving 15 bases between them. Germline CDR1 reads SGHAT; CDR2 reads FQNNGV. The DNA for the CDR3 is TGTGCCAGCAGCTTATATAGCTTTACCGATGATACGCAGTATTTT. Translating gives CASSLYSFTDDTQYF.

This clone was picked up one time. This chain uses TRBV29-1 with TRBJ2-1; 8 bases are a match to TRBD2. With V trimmed by 2 bases and J by 4 bases, 10 bases remained unmatched. CDR1 SQVTM and CDR2 ANQGSEA come from the germline V gene. The CDR3 sequence is 16 residues long. The CDR3 loop reads CSVESWTSSPYNEQFF. CDR3 in DNA: TGCAGCGTTGAATCCTGGACTAGCTCCCCTTACAATGAGCAGTTCTTC.

This clone was picked up one time. The V gene is TRBV27, the J gene TRBJ2-5; 7 nucleotides line up with TRBD2. The ends lost 1 base at V and 5 bases at J; junction bases unmatched: 7. This CDR3 comprises 15 residues. Germline V lookup: CDR1 MNHEY, CDR2 SMNVEV (reference sequence). CDR3 sequence reads: CASSLFRGRSETQYF. CDR3 in DNA: TGTGCCAGCAGTTTATTTCGCGGGAGATCCGAGACCCAGTACTTC.

This clone was observed a single time. The rearrangement links TRBV18 to TRBJ2-7; the D is unclear. V was cut by 3 bases and J by 3 bases, with 15 bases left in between. The CDR3 runs to 15 residues. Per germline, CDR1 KGHSH and CDR2 LQKENI. This chain's CDR3 is CASSPFPISNYEQYF. In nucleotides, the CDR3 is TGTGCCAGCTCACCCTTCCCTATAAGTAACTACGAGCAGTACTTC. The full variable domain, rest sourced from reference TRBV18 and TRBJ2-7, is NAGVMQNPRHLVRRRGQEARLRCSPMKGHSHVYWYRQLPEEGLKFMVYLQKENIIDESGMPKERFSAEFPKEGPSILRIQQVVRGDSAAYFCASSPFPISNYEQYFGPGTRLTVT.

The CDR3 DNA reads as TGTGCCACCAGCAGAGGGGGCGGGAGGGCCTCCCAAGATACGCAGTATTTT. Translation: CATSRGGGRASQDTQYF. The V gene is TRBV15, the J gene TRBJ2-3; TRBD2 aligns across 9 bases. CDR3 length equals 17 residues. Germline CDR1 and CDR2: LNHNV and YYDKDF (reference sequence). V dropped 1 base and J dropped 5; count of bases not matched to a gene: 10.

The chain has TRBV2 and TRBJ1-1; the match to TRBD1 covers 8 bases. Germline V gene data show CDR1 as SNHLY and CDR2 as FYNNEI. The V and J ends lost 4 bases and 5 bases, in that order; junction bases with no gene match: 9. The CDR3 consists of 15 residues. For the CDR3, the DNA is TGTGCCAGCAGTGCCCCACAGGGGGGTGGTACTGAAGCTTTCTTT. This encodes CASSAPQGGGTEAFF.